This T cell receptor beta chain was found in a study of cytomegalovirus exposure and HLA in healthy donors. As for this clone: What it recognizes is unknown.

Assay used: immunoSEQ multiplex PCR; TCRdb lists only in-frame clones, some missing. The sample lists some 190,000 clones; approximately 86% were seen once. The germline gives CDR1 MGHRA, CDR2 YSYEKL. The V and J ends lost 0 bases and 4 bases respectively, with 16 bases between them. CDR3 length equals 17 residues. Study-wide results and caveats: Specificity of a few CMV-associated chains for CMV antigens was verified in vitro. Among TCR beta chains, those listed as cytomegalovirus-associated numbered about 160.

The validation cohort, a group of 120 or so subjects, included the donors and was separate from the roughly 620-subject first cohort. Sequences were obtained from PBMCs. The rearrangement links TRBV4-1 to TRBJ2-1, with TRBD2 as a possible D gene (5 bases). The clonotype was recovered from a man aged 30 to 45 in good health and CMV-seropositive. The CDR3, as DNA: TGCGCCAGCAGCCAAGATATAGGAGCGGTCAGTTACAATGAGCAGTTCTTC. This translates into CASSQDIGAVSYNEQFF.